What follows is one T cell receptor (beta chain) and its context. This sample was taken from a study of T cells expressing NK-cell markers. Germline-derived CDR1 and CDR2 are SGHRS and YFSETQ. The CDR3 spans 16 residues. TCRdb reprocessed the 5' RACE reads; each CDR3 protein has one entry and no DNA is given. Its listing shows hundreds of thousands of distinct CDR3 sequences. The chain links TRBV5-1 to TRBJ2-2; TCRdb reports TRBD2, a call that lacks DNA to check it against. The source material was blood T cells: a sorted CD56 or NKG2C T cell subset, CD4+ or CD8+ T cells, or bulk PBMC T cells (not recorded which). The receptor was derived from a woman between 18 and 69 years old in good health. CDR3 residues: CASSLASGFSAGELFF.